This is a list of T cell receptor beta chains from one sample in a study of blood T cell repertoires in COVID-19. Clones were sequenced by immunoSEQ multiplex PCR, and TCRdb holds only the in-frame ones, with some missing. In the table there are about 310,000 clones, around 87% of which are singletons. The specimen was peripheral blood. These receptors all stem from a woman aged 45-65 years who had recovered from COVID-19. Both conserved end residues are part of each CDR3. A D gene is named only where the DNA matches it firmly. Clone size is not always given. Where it is, it says once, few, many or a class for expanded clones.

d_call	v_call	clone_size	j_call	cdr3_aa	cdr3_nt
TRBD1	TRBV6-5	NA	TRBJ1-2	CASSYSGTGGLYGYTF	TGTGCCAGCAGTTACTCGGGGACAGGGGGCCTCTATGGCTACACCTTC
NA	TRBV2	NA	TRBJ2-7	CASGGQGGYEQYF	TGTGCCAGCGGCGGACAGGGAGGGTACGAGCAGTACTTC
TRBD1	TRBV19	NA	TRBJ1-1	CASTVGTGSGAFF	TGTGCCAGTACCGTGGGGACAGGCAGTGGAGCTTTCTTT
NA	TRBV6-2/TRBV6-3	once	TRBJ2-1	CASSYLARNNEQFF	TGTGCCAGCAGTTACCTTGCGCGTAACAATGAGCAGTTCTTC
NA	TRBV3-1/TRBV3-2	few	TRBJ1-2	CASSQDGRNYGYTF	TGTGCCAGCAGCCAAGACGGGAGGAACTATGGCTACACCTTC
NA	TRBV11-2	NA	TRBJ2-7	CASSLDRLYEQYF	TGTGCCAGCAGCTTAGACAGGTTGTACGAGCAGTACTTC
NA	TRBV5-1	NA	TRBJ2-1	CASSLQGPYNEQFF	TGCGCCAGCAGCTTACAGGGCCCCTACAATGAGCAGTTCTTC
NA	TRBV6-5	NA	TRBJ2-5	CASSRAGDVGETQYF	TGTGCCAGCAGCCGGGCAGGGGATGTAGGAGAGACCCAGTACTTC
TRBD2	TRBV14	NA	TRBJ2-5	CASSLQRGGGETQYF	TGTGCCAGCAGCCTCCAGCGGGGGGGCGGAGAGACCCAGTACTTC
NA	TRBV20-1	NA	TRBJ2-1	CSASLHSPRDEQFF	TGCAGTGCTAGTCTTCACTCCCCCCGGGATGAGCAGTTCTTC
NA	TRBV20-1	NA	TRBJ2-1	CSASNRVEADEQFF	TGCAGTGCTAGTAACAGGGTAGAGGCCGATGAGCAGTTCTTC
TRBD1	TRBV29-1	NA	TRBJ1-1	CSAQGSYTEAFF	TGCAGCGCACAGGGGTCGTACACTGAAGCTTTCTTT
NA	TRBV6-5	NA	TRBJ1-5	CASRETASNQPQHF	TGTGCCAGCAGGGAGACAGCCAGCAATCAGCCCCAGCATTTT
NA	TRBV29-1	NA	TRBJ2-1	CSVEDRHSYNEQFF	TGCAGCGTTGAAGATCGACACTCCTACAATGAGCAGTTCTTC
NA	TRBV7-2	NA	TRBJ1-1	CASSLGGSGEKAFF	TGTGCCAGCAGCTTAGGAGGTTCAGGGGAAAAAGCTTTCTTT
NA	TRBV6-6	NA	TRBJ2-5	CASTPRGGAYETQYF	TGTGCCAGCACCCCCCGTGGGGGGGCGTATGAGACCCAGTACTTC
TRBD2	TRBV7-2	once	TRBJ2-1	CASSLELAVNNEQFF	TGTGCCAGCAGCTTAGAACTAGCGGTGAACAATGAGCAGTTCTTC